This TCR beta chain originates from a study of shared clonotypes between healthy human individuals. Notes on the study in general: Non-shared clonotypes displayed generation probabilities falling below those of clonotypes present in all four donors. Rarefaction analysis demonstrated incomplete sorted-subset sequencing notwithstanding large depth. The study drew on few donors, limiting represented genetic and exposure-history diversity.

In the case of this clone: What it recognizes is unknown.

For every subset, genomic DNA was evenly distributed across several immunoSEQ plates. Some clones are missing from TCRdb's copy, which holds only in-frame ones; the method was immunoSEQ multiplex PCR. The data show 1,500,000 or so clones, with 98% to 99% seen just once and approximately 0.4% held by the top ten. This CDR3 contains 15 residues. Germline CDR1 MDHEN, CDR2 SYDVKM. With 4 bases removed from V and 7 bases from J, the gap between germline ends came to 17 bases. The receptor was derived from a young man in good health. The V and J genes are TRBV28 and TRBJ2-1; unclear D gene. Sequenced: naive CD4+ T cells sorted from blood. Subset reported: CD45RA+ positively selected. CDR3 nucleotide sequence: TGTGCCAGCAGTTCTAGGAGAGTAGTGAGGAATGAGCAGTTCTTC. It is translated as CASSSRRVVRNEQFF.